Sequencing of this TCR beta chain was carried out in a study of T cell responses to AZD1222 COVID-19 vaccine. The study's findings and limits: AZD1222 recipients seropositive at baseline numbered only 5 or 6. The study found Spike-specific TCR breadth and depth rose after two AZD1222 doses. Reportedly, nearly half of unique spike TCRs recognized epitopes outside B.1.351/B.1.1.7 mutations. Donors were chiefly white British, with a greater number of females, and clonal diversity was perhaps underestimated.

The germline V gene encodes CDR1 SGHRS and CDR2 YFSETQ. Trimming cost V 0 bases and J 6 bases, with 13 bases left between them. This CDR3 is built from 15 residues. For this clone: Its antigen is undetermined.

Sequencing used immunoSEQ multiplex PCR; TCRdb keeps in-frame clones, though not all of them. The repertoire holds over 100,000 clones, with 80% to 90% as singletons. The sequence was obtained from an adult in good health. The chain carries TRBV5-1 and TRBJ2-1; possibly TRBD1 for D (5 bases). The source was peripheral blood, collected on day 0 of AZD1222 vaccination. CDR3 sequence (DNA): TGCGCCAGCAGCTTGGTTACAGGCCCCTCCAATGAGCAGTTCTTC. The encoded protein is CASSLVTGPSNEQFF.